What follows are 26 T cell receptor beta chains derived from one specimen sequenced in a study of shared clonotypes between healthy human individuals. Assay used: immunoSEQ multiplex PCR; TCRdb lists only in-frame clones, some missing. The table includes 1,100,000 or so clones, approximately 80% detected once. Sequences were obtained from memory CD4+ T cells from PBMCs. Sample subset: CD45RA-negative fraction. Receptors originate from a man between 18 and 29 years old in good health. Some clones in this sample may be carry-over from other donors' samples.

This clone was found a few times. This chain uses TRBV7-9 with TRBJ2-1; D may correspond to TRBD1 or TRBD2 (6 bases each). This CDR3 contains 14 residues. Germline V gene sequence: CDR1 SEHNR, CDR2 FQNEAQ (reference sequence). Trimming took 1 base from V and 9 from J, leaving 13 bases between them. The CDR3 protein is CASSLGLGGPEQFF. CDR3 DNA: TGTGCCAGCAGCTTAGGGTTGGGGGGCCCTGAGCAGTTCTTC.

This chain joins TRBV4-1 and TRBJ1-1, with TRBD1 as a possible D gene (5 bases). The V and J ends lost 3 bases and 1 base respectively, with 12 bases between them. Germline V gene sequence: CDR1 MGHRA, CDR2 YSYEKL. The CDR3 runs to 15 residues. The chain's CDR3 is CASSQWGGSNTEAFF. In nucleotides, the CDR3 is TGCGCCAGCAGCCAGTGGGGGGGTTCGAACACTGAAGCTTTCTTT.

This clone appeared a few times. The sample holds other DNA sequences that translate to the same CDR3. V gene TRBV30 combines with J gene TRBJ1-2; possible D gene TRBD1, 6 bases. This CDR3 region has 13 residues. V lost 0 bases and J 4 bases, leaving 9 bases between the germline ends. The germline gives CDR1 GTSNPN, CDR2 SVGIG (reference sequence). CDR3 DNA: TGTGCCTGGAGTGTACAGGGTAGCTATGGCTACACCTTC. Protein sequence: CAWSVQGSYGYTF.

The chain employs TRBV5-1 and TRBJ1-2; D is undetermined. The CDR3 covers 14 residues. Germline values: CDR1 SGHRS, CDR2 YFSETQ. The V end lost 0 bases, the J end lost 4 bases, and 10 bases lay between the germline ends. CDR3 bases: TGCGCCAGCAGCTTGGGGGAGACACTCTATGGCTACACCTTC. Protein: CASSLGETLYGYTF.

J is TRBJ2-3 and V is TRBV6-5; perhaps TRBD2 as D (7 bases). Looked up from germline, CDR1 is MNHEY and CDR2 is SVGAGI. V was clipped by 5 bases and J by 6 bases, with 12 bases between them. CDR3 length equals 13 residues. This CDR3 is CASSRKGGDTQYF. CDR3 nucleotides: TGTGCCAGCAGTCGAAAGGGGGGGGATACGCAGTATTTT.

The CDR3: CASSPTGGRVGYEQYF. CDR3 coding DNA: TGTGCCAGCAGCCCTACAGGTGGCCGAGTAGGCTACGAGCAGTACTTC. The gene calls are TRBV11-2 and TRBJ2-7, with a tentative D call TRBD1 (5 bases). V was trimmed by 5 bases and J by 3 bases, leaving 20 bases between them. The CDR3 sequence is 16 residues long. CDR1 and CDR2 from the germline V gene are SGHAT and FQNNGV.

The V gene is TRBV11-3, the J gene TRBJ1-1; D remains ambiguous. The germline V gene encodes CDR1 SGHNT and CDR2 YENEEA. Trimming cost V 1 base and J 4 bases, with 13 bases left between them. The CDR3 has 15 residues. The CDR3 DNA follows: TGTGCCAGCAGCTTAGTCCTTGAGGGAAGCACTGAAGCTTTCTTT. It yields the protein CASSLVLEGSTEAFF.

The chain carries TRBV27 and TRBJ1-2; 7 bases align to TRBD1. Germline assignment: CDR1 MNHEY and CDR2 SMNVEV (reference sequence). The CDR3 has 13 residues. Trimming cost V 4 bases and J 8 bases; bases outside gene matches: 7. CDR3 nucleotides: TGTGCCAGCAGTTCGGGGCAGGGGGGCGGCTACACCTTC. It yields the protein CASSSGQGGGYTF.

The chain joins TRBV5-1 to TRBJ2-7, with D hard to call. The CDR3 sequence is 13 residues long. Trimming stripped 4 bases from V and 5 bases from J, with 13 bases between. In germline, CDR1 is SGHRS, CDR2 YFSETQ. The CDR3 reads CASSRAAPNEQYF. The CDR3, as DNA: TGCGCCAGCAGCCGGGCGGCCCCCAACGAGCAGTACTTC.

The CDR3 DNA reads TGTGCCAGCAGCTCAGACAGAAACTCTGGAAACACCATATATTTT. Translating it yields CASSSDRNSGNTIYF. The rearrangement joins TRBV5-4 to TRBJ1-3, with D possibly matching TRBD1 (5 bases). Germline CDR1 is SGHNT and CDR2 is YYREEE (reference sequence). Trimming left V 3 bases short and J 0 bases short, with 10 bases between. CDR3 length: 15 amino acids.

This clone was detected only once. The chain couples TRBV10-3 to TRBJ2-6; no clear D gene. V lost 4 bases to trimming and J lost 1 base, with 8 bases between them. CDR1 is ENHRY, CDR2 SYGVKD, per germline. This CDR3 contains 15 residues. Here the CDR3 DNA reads TGTGCCATCAGTGGACTCTTGTCTGGGGCCAACGTCCTGACTTTC. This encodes CAISGLLSGANVLTF.

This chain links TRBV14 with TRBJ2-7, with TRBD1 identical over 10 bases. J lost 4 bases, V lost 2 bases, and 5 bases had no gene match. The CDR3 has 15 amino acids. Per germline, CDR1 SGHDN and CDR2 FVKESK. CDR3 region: CASSQQTGGSYEQYF. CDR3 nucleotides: TGTGCCAGCAGCCAACAGACAGGGGGCTCATACGAGCAGTACTTC.

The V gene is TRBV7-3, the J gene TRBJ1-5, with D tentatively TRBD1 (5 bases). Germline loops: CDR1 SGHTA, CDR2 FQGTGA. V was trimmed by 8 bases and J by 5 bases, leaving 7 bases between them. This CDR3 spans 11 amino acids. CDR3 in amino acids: CASQGDQPQHF. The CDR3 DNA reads TGTGCCAGCCAGGGTGATCAGCCCCAGCATTTT. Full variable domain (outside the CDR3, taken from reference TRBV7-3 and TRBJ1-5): GAGVSQTPSNKVTEKGKYVELRCDPISGHTALYWYRQSLGQGPEFLIYFQGTGAADDSGLPNDRFFAVRPEGSVSTLKIQRTERGDSAVYLCASQGDQPQHFGDGTRLSIL.

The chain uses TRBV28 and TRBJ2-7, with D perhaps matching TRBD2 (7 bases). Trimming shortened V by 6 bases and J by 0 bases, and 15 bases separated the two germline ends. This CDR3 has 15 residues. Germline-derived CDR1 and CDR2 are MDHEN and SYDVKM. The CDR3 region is CASSPRGGNSYEQYF. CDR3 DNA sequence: TGTGCCAGCAGCCCAAGGGGGGGAAACTCCTACGAGCAGTACTTC.

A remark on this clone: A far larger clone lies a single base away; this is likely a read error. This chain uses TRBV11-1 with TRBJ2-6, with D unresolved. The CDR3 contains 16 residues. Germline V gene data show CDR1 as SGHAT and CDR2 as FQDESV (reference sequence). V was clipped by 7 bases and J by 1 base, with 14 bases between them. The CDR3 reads CASISRNGSGANVLTF. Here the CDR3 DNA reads TGTGCCAGCATCTCCCGGAACGGGTCTGGGGCCAACGTCCTGACTTTC.

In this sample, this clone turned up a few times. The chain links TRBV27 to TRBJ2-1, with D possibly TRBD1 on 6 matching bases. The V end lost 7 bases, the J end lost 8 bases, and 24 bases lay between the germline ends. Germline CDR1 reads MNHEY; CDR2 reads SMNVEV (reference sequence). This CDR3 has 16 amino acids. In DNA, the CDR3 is TGTGCCAGCAACTTCAGGGGCCCCCTCGACGAAGATGAGCAGTTCTTC. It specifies CASNFRGPLDEDEQFF.

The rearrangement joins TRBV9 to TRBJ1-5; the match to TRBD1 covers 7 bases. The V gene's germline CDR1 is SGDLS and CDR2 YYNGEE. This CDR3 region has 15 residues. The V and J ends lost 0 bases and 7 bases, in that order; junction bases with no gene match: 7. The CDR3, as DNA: TGTGCCAGCAGCGTAGGACAGGGATATGGGCAGCCCCAGCATTTT. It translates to CASSVGQGYGQPQHF.

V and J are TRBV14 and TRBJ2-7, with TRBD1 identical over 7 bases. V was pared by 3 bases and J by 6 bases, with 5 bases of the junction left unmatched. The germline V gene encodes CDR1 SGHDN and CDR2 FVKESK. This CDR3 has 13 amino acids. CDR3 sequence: CASSQVTGAEQYF. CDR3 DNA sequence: TGTGCCAGCAGCCAGGTAACAGGGGCCGAGCAGTACTTC.

Here the CDR3 DNA reads TGCGCCAGCAGCCAGCCCGGTTTGGCGGGTTCCTACGAGCAGTACTTC. Translated, it gives CASSQPGLAGSYEQYF. The rearrangement joins TRBV5-1 to TRBJ2-7; D is perhaps TRBD2 (5 bases). The CDR3 loop spans 16 amino acids. Germline V CDR1 and CDR2: SGHRS, YFSETQ. V lost 4 bases to trimming and J lost 1 base, with 18 bases between them.

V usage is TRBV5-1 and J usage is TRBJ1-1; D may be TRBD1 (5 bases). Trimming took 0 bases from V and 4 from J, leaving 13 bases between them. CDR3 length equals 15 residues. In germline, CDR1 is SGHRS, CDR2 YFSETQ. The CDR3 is CASSLAGGQITEAFF. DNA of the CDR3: TGCGCCAGCAGCTTGGCTGGGGGTCAGATCACTGAAGCTTTCTTT.

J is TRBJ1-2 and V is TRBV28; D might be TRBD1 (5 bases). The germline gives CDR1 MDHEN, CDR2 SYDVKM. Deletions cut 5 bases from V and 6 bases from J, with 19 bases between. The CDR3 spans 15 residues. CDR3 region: CASSLLGEGYNGYTF. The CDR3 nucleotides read TGTGCCAGCAGTCTCCTAGGGGAGGGGTACAATGGCTACACCTTC.

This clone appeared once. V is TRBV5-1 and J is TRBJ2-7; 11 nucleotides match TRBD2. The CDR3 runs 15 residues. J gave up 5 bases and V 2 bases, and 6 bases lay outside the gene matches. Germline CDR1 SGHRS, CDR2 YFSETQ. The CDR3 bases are TGCGCCAGCAGCTTTAGCGGGAGGGCCGGGGACGAGCAGTACTTC. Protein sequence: CASSFSGRAGDEQYF.

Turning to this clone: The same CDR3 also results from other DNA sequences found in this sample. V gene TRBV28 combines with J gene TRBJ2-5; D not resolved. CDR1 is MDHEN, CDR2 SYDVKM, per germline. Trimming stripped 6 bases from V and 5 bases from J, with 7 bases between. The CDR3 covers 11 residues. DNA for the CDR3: TGTGCCAGCAGGGGTTGGGAGACCCAGTACTTC. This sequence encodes CASRGWETQYF.

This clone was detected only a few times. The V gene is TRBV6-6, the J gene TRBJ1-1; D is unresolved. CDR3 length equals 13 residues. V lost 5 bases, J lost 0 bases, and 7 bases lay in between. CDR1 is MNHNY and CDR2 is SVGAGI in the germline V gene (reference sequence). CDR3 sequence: CASSSTVNTEAFF. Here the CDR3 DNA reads TGTGCCAGCAGTAGTACAGTGAACACTGAAGCTTTCTTT.

CDR3 amino acids: CASTTARVDTGELFF. The CDR3 nucleotides are TGTGCCAGCACCACCGCGAGGGTTGACACCGGGGAGCTGTTTTTT. The V and J genes are TRBV27 and TRBJ2-2, with D possibly matching TRBD2 (5 bases). Germline V gene sequence: CDR1 MNHEY, CDR2 SMNVEV (reference sequence). The CDR3 runs to 15 residues. The ends were cut back, 7 bases at V and 3 bases at J, with 15 bases in the middle.

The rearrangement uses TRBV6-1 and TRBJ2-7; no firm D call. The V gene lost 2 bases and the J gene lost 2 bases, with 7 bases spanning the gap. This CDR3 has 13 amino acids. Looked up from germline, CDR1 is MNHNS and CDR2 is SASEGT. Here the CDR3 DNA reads TGTGCCAGCAGTGAAACCCAGGCCTACGAGCAGTACTTC. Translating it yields CASSETQAYEQYF.